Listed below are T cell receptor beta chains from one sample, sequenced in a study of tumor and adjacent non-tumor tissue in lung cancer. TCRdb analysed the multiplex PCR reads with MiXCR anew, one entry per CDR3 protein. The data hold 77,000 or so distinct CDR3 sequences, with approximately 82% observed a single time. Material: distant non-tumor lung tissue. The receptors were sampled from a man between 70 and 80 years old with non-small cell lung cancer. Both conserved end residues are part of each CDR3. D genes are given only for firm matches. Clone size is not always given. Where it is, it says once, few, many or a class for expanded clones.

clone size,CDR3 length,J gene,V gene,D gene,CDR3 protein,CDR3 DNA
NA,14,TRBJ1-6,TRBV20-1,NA,CRVRDFRENSPLHF,TGCAGAGTTAGAGATTTTAGGGAGAATTCACCCCTCCACTTT
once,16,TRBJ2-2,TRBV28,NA,CASSGFKGSHTGELFF,TGTGCCAGCAGTGGATTCAAGGGTTCCCACACCGGGGAGCTGTTTTTT
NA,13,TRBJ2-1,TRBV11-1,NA,CACSSGVGNEQFF,TGTGCCTGTAGTTCGGGAGTTGGCAATGAGCAGTTCTTC
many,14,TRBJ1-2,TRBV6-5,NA,CATLRTSTNYGYTF,TGTGCCACTCTGAGGACCTCCACTAACTATGGCTACACCTTC
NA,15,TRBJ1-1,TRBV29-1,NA,CSVRIPGDGRTEAFF,TGCAGCGTGAGAATACCAGGGGACGGCCGAACTGAAGCTTTCTTT
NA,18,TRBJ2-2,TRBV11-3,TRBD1,CASGPPGPGQGSIGELFF,TGTGCAAGCGGCCCCCCAGGTCCAGGACAGGGGTCCATCGGGGAGCTGTTTTTT
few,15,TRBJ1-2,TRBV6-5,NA,CASSYSKGSSYGYTF,TGTGCCAGCAGTTACTCGAAGGGATCAAGCTATGGCTACACCTTC
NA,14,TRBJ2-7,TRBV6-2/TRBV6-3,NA,CASNLRDGSYEQYF,TGTGCCAGTAATTTGCGGGACGGCTCCTACGAGCAGTACTTC
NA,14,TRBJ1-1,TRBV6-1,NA,CASRNTGRNTEAFF,TGTGCCAGTAGAAACACCGGGCGGAACACTGAAGCTTTCTTT
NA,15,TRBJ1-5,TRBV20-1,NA,CNAIKTGYSGLPQHF,TGCAATGCTATCAAAACAGGGTACAGTGGCCTGCCCCAGCATTTT
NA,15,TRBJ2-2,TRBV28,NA,CASSRARVGTGELFF,TGTGCCAGCAGTAGGGCACGGGTAGGCACCGGGGAGCTGTTTTTT
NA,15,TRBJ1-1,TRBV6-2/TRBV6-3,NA,CASRPLVGQRREPFF,TGTGCCAGCAGACCTTTAGTGGGACAAAGAAGAGAACCTTTCTTT
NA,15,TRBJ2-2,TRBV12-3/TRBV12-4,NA,CASSSQHGNAGELLF,TGTGCCAGCAGTTCCCAACATGGGAACGCCGGGGAGTTGTTATTT
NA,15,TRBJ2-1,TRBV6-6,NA,CVSKSMSPGSNEQFF,TGTGTCAGCAAATCAATGTCGCCGGGAAGCAATGAACAGTTCTTC
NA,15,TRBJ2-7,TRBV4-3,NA,CASSQEARSYYEQYF,TGCGCCAGCAGCCAAGAGGCCCGCTCCTACTACGAGCAGTACTTC
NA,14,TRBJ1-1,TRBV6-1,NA,CASSSPTLSDKAFF,TGTGCCAGCAGTTCCCCGACATTAAGCGATAAGGCTTTCTTT
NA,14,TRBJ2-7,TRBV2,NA,CATTEDGFDYEQYF,TGTGCCACGACCGAAGACGGGTTTGATTACGAGCAGTACTTC
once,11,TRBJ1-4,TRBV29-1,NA,CSGTEDEIVFF,TGCAGCGGGACGGAAGATGAAATAGTGTTTTTT
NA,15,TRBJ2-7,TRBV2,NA,CASSVGGRGSYEQYF,TGTGCCAGCAGCGTGGGGGGCAGGGGTTCCTACGAGCAGTACTTC
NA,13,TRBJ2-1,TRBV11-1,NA,CASSSGVGDKQFF,TGTGCCAGCAGCTCGGGAGTTGGCGATAAGCAGTTCTTC
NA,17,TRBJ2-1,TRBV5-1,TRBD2,CGSSFLTSDGPYNEQFF,TGCGGCAGCAGCTTCTTGACTAGCGATGGTCCCTACAATGAGCAGTTCTTC
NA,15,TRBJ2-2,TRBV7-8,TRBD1,CASSSGTVNTGEMFF,TGTGCCAGCAGCTCCGGGACAGTGAACACTGGGGAGATGTTTTTT
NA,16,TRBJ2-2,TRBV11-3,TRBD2,CASSGRTVAGIGELFF,TGTGCCAGCAGCGGCCGGACAGTAGCGGGGATCGGGGAGCTGTTTTTT
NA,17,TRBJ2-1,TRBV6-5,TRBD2,CANSFRLAGEAYNEQFF,TGTGCCAACAGTTTCCGCTTAGCGGGAGAAGCCTACAATGAGCAGTTCTTC
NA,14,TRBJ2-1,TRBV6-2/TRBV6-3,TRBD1,CASSGTGALDEEFF,TGTGCCAGCAGCGGGACAGGGGCATTGGATGAGGAGTTCTTC
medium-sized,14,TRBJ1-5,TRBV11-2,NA,CASSLDGGWQPQHF,TGTGCCAGCAGCTTAGACGGGGGGTGGCAGCCCCAGCATTTT
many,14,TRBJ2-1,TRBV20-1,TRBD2,CSAPLAGAFNEQFF,TGCAGTGCTCCTCTAGCGGGGGCCTTTAATGAGCAGTTCTTC